Listed below are T cell receptor beta chains from one sample, sequenced in a study of tumor-infiltrating lymphocytes in primary liver carcinoma. TCRdb passed the multiplex PCR reads through MiXCR, listing each CDR3 protein once. The table records over 250,000 distinct CDR3 sequences, 50% to 60% of them present only once. The sample comprised peripheral blood. These receptors all come from a woman in her thirties with primary liver carcinoma and hepatitis B virus infection. Each CDR3 is given with its conserved first and last residue. Fields, in order: D gene, V gene, clone size, J gene, CDR3 protein, CDR3 DNA. A D gene is named only where the DNA matches it firmly. Size is stated for part of the rows, as once, few or many counts, or as a class when the clone is expanded.

d_call: TRBD2
v_call: TRBV4-2
clone_size: many
j_call: TRBJ2-1
cdr3_aa: CASSGRTSGNNEQFF
cdr3_nt: TGTGCCAGCAGCGGGCGGACTAGCGGAAACAATGAGCAGTTCTTC

d_call: .
v_call: TRBV7-9
clone_size: .
j_call: TRBJ2-1
cdr3_aa: CASSRDDNLEQFF
cdr3_nt: TGTGCCAGCAGCCGGGACGACAACTTAGAGCAGTTCTTC

d_call: .
v_call: TRBV5-6
clone_size: .
j_call: TRBJ1-1
cdr3_aa: CASSLKAIAFF
cdr3_nt: TGTGCCAGCAGCTTGAAGGCTATCGCTTTCTTT

d_call: .
v_call: TRBV12-3/TRBV12-4
clone_size: many
j_call: TRBJ2-7
cdr3_aa: CASSLVPDEQYF
cdr3_nt: TGTGCCAGCAGTTTAGTCCCGGACGAGCAGTACTTC

d_call: TRBD2
v_call: TRBV11-2
clone_size: once
j_call: TRBJ2-1
cdr3_aa: CASSLGPAGGRNEQCF
cdr3_nt: TGTGCCAGCAGCTTAGGTCCGGCGGGAGGTCGCAACGAGCAGTGCTTC

d_call: .
v_call: TRBV5-5
clone_size: .
j_call: TRBJ2-7
cdr3_aa: CASRTIYRQVSYEQYF
cdr3_nt: TGTGCCAGCAGGACTATCTACCGACAGGTTTCCTACGAGCAGTACTTC

d_call: TRBD2
v_call: TRBV11-2
clone_size: .
j_call: TRBJ2-7
cdr3_aa: CASSHSGFWFYEQYF
cdr3_nt: TGTGCCAGCAGCCATAGCGGGTTTTGGTTCTACGAACAGTACTTC

d_call: .
v_call: TRBV6-6
clone_size: many
j_call: TRBJ2-3
cdr3_aa: CASARGDTQYF
cdr3_nt: TGTGCCAGTGCACGGGGGGATACGCAGTATTTT

d_call: .
v_call: TRBV28
clone_size: .
j_call: TRBJ2-1
cdr3_aa: CASTPRGTSSYNEQFF
cdr3_nt: TGTGCCAGCACCCCCCGGGGGACGAGCTCCTACAATGAGCAGTTCTTC

d_call: .
v_call: TRBV12-3/TRBV12-4
clone_size: many
j_call: TRBJ2-6
cdr3_aa: CASIKGSSGANVLTF
cdr3_nt: TGTGCCAGCATTAAAGGGAGCTCTGGGGCCAACGTCCTGACTTTC

d_call: .
v_call: TRBV12-3/TRBV12-4
clone_size: few
j_call: TRBJ2-7
cdr3_aa: CGSSLPSVYEQYF
cdr3_nt: TGTGGCAGCAGTTTACCTTCGGTCTACGAGCAGTACTTC

d_call: .
v_call: TRBV19
clone_size: few
j_call: TRBJ1-1
cdr3_aa: CASSMMGVMNTEAFF
cdr3_nt: TGTGCCAGTAGTATGATGGGGGTGATGAACACTGAAGCTTTCTTT

d_call: .
v_call: TRBV6-5
clone_size: .
j_call: TRBJ1-3
cdr3_aa: CASTRTAGSGNTIYF
cdr3_nt: TGTGCCAGCACGAGGACGGCGGGCTCTGGAAACACCATATATTTT

d_call: TRBD2
v_call: TRBV11-2
clone_size: .
j_call: TRBJ2-1
cdr3_aa: CASRLAGGLNEQSF
cdr3_nt: TGTGCCAGCAGACTAGCGGGAGGTCTTAATGAGCAGTCCTTC

d_call: .
v_call: TRBV5-5
clone_size: few
j_call: TRBJ2-1
cdr3_aa: CASNVLRSKNEQFF
cdr3_nt: TGTGCCAGCAACGTACTGCGTTCTAAGAATGAGCAGTTCTTC

d_call: .
v_call: TRBV6-5
clone_size: .
j_call: TRBJ1-5
cdr3_aa: CASSREVNQPQHF
cdr3_nt: TGTGCCAGCAGTCGAGAGGTTAATCAGCCCCAGCATTTT

d_call: TRBD2
v_call: TRBV6-2/TRBV6-3
clone_size: many
j_call: TRBJ2-3
cdr3_aa: CASSSAGGSTDTQYF
cdr3_nt: TGTGCCAGCAGTTCCGCGGGAGGAAGTACAGATACGCAGTATTTT

d_call: .
v_call: TRBV1
clone_size: few
j_call: TRBJ2-7
cdr3_aa: CTSSHRGLSYEQYF
cdr3_nt: TGCACCAGCAGCCACCGGGGGCTCTCCTACGAGCAGTACTTC

d_call: .
v_call: TRBV7-9
clone_size: few
j_call: TRBJ2-7
cdr3_aa: CASSLELSYEQYF
cdr3_nt: TGTGCCAGCAGCTTAGAATTGTCCTACGAGCAGTACTTC

d_call: .
v_call: TRBV6-5
clone_size: .
j_call: TRBJ2-1
cdr3_aa: CATSYSITFPNNEQFF
cdr3_nt: TGTGCCACCAGTTACTCGATTACTTTCCCCAACAATGAGCAGTTCTTC

d_call: .
v_call: TRBV7-8
clone_size: few
j_call: TRBJ2-1
cdr3_aa: CASSFPGTDPLHEQFF
cdr3_nt: TGTGCCAGCAGCTTTCCGGGGACGGACCCCCTTCATGAGCAGTTCTTC